This T cell receptor beta chain was obtained from a study of blood T cell repertoires in COVID-19. In the source study's methods: Amplification with reference gene primers provided the estimates of nucleated cell counts. Libraries were prepared by immunoSEQ multiplex PCR; TCRdb keeps only in-frame clonotypes and omits some of them. V and J calls and clone size are copied from that table; D and trimming were computed from the DNA. The sample contains some 160,000 clones, more than 75% of which appear only once. This CDR3 is 13 amino acids long. Germline loops: CDR1 SGHVS, CDR2 FQNEAQ. Trimming shortened V by 2 bases and J by 0 bases, and 5 bases separated the two germline ends. Across under 25 US areas, participants ranged in age from about 18 to 100 years.

The source material was PBMCs or T cells enriched from blood (not recorded which). V gene TRBV7-8 combines with J gene TRBJ2-7; D is undetermined. The receptor's source is a woman between 45 and 65 years old who had recovered from COVID-19. CDR3 region: CASSLRDSYEQYF. CDR3 nucleotide sequence: TGTGCCAGCAGCTTAAGAGACTCCTACGAGCAGTACTTC.